The subject of this entry is one TCR beta chain. Its antigen is not identified. CDR1 and CDR2 from the germline V gene are GTSNPN and SVGIG (reference sequence). This CDR3 contains 15 residues. V lost 6 bases to trimming and J lost 7 bases, with 22 bases between them. The data originate from a study of cytomegalovirus exposure and HLA in healthy donors. Amplification used 60 Vbeta primers and 13 Jbeta primers. The repertoire was sequenced with immunoSEQ multiplex PCR; TCRdb's copy has only in-frame clones and lacks some. The sample has roughly 92,000 clones, over 70% seen once. Study-wide results and limits: In a later analysis, TCR beta V- and J-gene trimming was associated with a missense DCLRE1C variant. Among the CMV-associated chains, three were confirmed in vitro as specific for CMV antigens. Among CMV-associated TCR beta chains, most appeared HLA-restricted in a later analysis.

J is TRBJ1-5 and V is TRBV30, with a weak D call TRBD1 (6 bases). Sequencing input: PBMCs. This receptor was obtained from a man aged 50-60 years in good health and CMV-seropositive. This CDR3 is CACSGRGALGQPQHF. The CDR3 bases are TGTGCCTGCTCAGGGAGGGGGGCTCTAGGGCAGCCCCAGCATTTT.